This paragraph covers one T cell receptor (beta chain) sequence. The antigen is undetermined. The CDR3 is 16 residues long. CDR1 and CDR2 from the germline V gene are SQVTM and ANQGSEA. V lost 8 bases to trimming and J lost 4 bases; unmatched junction nucleotides: 13. Stated time point: week 5, during vaccination. Vaccine doses each comprised 300 ug of mutant IDH1 20-mer peptide, with topical imiquimod. The sample comes from a study of a mutant IDH1 vaccine in newly diagnosed glioma. Study overall: Vaccine dosing followed radiotherapy by 4-6 weeks, or accompanied temozolomide cycles. There were about 60% males and approximately 38% females among treated patients, whose mean age was about 40 years.

The table came from immunoSEQ multiplex PCR; TCRdb's copy has only in-frame clones and leaves some out. The sample has nearly 35,000 clones; roughly four fifths are singletons. Study-level results: Top peripheral T cell clonotype shifts appeared unrelated to pseudoprogression.

This clonotype was obtained from a man younger than 40 with glioma. The sample consisted of PBMCs, taken from a glioma patient whose treatment included an IDH1 peptide vaccine. The V call is TRBV29-1, the J call TRBJ2-7; 14 bases map to TRBD2. The CDR3, as DNA: TGCAGCACCGAGGGGGGACTAGCGGGAGAAGCTTACGAGCAGTACTTC. Its protein product is CSTEGGLAGEAYEQYF.